This paragraph covers one TCR beta chain sequence. Generated by immunoSEQ multiplex PCR, the TCRdb table keeps only in-frame clones and is missing some. The sample consists of fewer than 200,000 clones, under 85% of them appearing once. The CDR3 has 14 residues. With 6 bases removed from V and 8 bases from J, the gap between germline ends came to 16 bases. Germline V gene data show CDR1 as KGHSH and CDR2 as LQKENI. The data were obtained in a study of blood T cell repertoires in COVID-19. Study-wide background: Italy, Spain and the United States were the sources of the convalescent and acute COVID-19 samples.

This clonotype was sampled from a woman of 80 years or more with acute or convalescent COVID-19. The rearrangement links TRBV18 to TRBJ1-4, with D perhaps matching TRBD1 (6 bases). The source material was peripheral blood. CDR3 DNA: TGTGCCAGCTCCTTACAGGGAGTTGAAGAAAAACTGTTTTTT. This gives the protein CASSLQGVEEKLFF. The entire variable domain, with the rest obtained from reference TRBV18 and TRBJ1-4, is as follows: NAGVMQNPRHLVRRRGQEARLRCSPMKGHSHVYWYRQLPEEGLKFMVYLQKENIIDESGMPKERFSAEFPKEGPSILRIQQVVRGDSAAYFCASSLQGVEEKLFFGSGTQLSVL.